The T cell receptor (beta chain) described here comes from a study of blood T cell repertoires in COVID-19. Germline V gene data show CDR1 as SGDLS and CDR2 as YYNGEE. The CDR3 runs 13 residues. V lost 2 bases, J lost 4 bases, and 9 bases lay in between. Measured with immunoSEQ multiplex PCR; TCRdb has only the in-frame clones, and not every one. The sample includes approximately 380,000 clones, around nine tenths of them seen just once. Recruitment covered about 25 US areas and drew participants whose ages spanned roughly 18 to 89 years. The chain joins TRBV9 to TRBJ1-2; the D gene is possibly TRBD1 (6 bases). The sequenced sample consisted of PBMCs or T cells enriched from blood (not recorded which). This clonotype was sampled from a woman aged 18-30 years who had recovered from COVID-19. The CDR3, as DNA: TGTGCCAGCAGCGTGGACAGCCCCTATGGCTACACCTTC. Its protein product is CASSVDSPYGYTF.